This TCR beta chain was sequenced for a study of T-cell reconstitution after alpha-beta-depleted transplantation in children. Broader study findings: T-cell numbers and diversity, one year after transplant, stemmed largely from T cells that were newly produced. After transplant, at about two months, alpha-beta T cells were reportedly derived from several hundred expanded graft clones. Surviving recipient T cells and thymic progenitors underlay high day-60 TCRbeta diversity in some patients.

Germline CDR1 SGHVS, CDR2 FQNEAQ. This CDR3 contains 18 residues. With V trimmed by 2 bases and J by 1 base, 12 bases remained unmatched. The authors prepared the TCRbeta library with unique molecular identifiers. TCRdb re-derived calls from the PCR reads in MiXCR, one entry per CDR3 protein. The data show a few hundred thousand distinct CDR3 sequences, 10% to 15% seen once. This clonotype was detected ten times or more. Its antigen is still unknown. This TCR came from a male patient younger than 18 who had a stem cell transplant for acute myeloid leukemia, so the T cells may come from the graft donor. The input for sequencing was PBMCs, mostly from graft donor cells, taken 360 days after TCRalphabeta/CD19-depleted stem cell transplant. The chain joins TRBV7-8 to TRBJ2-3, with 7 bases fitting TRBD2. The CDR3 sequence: CASSLPPNSGIGTDTQYF. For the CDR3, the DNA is TGTGCCAGCAGCTTACCCCCAAACAGCGGGATCGGCACAGATACGCAGTATTTT.